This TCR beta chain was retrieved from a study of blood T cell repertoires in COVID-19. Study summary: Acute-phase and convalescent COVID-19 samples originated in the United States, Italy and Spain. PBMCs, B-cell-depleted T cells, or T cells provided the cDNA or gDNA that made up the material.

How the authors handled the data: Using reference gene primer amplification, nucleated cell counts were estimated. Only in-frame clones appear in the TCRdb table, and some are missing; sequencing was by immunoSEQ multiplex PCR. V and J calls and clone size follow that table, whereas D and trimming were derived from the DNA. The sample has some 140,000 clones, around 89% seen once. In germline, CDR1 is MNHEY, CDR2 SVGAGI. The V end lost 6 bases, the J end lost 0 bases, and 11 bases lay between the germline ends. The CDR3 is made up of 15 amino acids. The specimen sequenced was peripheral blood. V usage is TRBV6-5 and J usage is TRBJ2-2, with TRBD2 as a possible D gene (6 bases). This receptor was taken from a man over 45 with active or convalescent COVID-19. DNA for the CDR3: TGTGCCAGCAGGCCGGGACTTCCGAACACCGGGGAGCTGTTTTTT. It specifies CASRPGLPNTGELFF.